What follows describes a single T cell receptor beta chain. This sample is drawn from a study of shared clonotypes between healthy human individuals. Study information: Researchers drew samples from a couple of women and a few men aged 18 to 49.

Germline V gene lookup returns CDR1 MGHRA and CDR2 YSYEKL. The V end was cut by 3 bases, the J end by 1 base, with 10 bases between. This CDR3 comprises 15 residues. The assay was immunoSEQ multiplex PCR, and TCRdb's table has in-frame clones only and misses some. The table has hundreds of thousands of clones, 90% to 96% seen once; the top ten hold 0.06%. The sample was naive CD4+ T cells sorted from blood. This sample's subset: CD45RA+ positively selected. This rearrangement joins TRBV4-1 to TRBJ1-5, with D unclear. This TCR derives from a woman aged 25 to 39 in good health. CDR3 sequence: CASSQVPSSNQPQHF. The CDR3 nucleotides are TGCGCCAGCAGCCAGGTTCCCTCAAGCAATCAGCCCCAGCATTTT.